This T cell receptor beta chain stems from a study of blood T cell repertoires in COVID-19. Study background: Researchers got acute and convalescent COVID-19 samples from the United States, Italy and Spain.

Per the original data handling: Estimation of nucleated cell counts relied on the amplification of reference gene primers. Repertoires were generated with immunoSEQ multiplex PCR, while TCRdb's copy carries only in-frame clones and drops some. That table supplies the V and J calls and clone size; D and trimming were determined from the DNA. The repertoire consists of around 100,000 clones, with approximately 84% occurring once and the leading ten covering 26%. Germline V gives CDR1 SGHRS, CDR2 YFSETQ. The CDR3 totals 14 residues. V lost 4 bases to trimming and J lost 7 bases; unmatched junction nucleotides: 6.

This clonotype originated in a man in his 60s with acute or convalescent COVID-19. The chain carries TRBV5-1 and TRBJ1-4; 8 bases agree with TRBD1. The sequenced material came from peripheral blood. The CDR3 protein is CASSSGQGGEKLFF. The CDR3 DNA reads TGCGCCAGCAGCAGTGGACAGGGTGGTGAAAAACTGTTTTTT.